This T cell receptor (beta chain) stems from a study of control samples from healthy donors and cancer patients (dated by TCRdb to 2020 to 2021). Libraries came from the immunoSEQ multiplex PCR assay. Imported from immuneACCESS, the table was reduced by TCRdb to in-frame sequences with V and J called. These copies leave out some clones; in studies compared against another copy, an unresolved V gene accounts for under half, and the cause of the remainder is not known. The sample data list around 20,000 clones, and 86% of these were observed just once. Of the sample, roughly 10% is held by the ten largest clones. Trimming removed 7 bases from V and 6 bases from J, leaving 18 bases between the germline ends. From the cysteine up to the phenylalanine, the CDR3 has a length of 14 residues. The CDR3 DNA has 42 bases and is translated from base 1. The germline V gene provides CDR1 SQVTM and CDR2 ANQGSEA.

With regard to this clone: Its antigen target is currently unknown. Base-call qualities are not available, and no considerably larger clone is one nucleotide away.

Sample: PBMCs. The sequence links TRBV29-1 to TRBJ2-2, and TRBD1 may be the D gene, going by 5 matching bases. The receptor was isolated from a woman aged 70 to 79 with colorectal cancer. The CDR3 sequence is CSAQGSVNAGELFF. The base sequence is TGCAGCGCCCAGGGTTCGGTCAACGCCGGGGAGCTGTTTTTT.